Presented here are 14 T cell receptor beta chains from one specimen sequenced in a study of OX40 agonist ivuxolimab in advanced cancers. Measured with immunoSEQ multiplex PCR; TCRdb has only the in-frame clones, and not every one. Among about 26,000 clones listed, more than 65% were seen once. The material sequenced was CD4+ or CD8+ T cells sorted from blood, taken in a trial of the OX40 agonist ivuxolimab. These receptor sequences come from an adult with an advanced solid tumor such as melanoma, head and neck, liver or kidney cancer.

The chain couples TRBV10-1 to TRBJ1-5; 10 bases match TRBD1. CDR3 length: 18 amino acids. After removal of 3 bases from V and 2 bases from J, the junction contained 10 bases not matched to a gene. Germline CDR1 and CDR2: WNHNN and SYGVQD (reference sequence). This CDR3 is CASSEIGQGEVGNQPQHF. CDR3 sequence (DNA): TGCGCCAGCAGTGAAATTGGACAGGGGGAGGTTGGCAATCAGCCCCAGCATTTT.

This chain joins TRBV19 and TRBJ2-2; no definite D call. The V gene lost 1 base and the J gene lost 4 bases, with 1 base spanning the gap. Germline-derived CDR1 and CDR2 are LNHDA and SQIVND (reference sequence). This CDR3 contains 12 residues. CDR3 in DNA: TGTGCCAGTAGTATAGCCACCGGGGAGCTGTTTTTT. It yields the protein CASSIATGELFF. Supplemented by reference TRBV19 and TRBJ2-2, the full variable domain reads DGGITQSPKYLFRKEGQNVTLSCEQNLNHDAMYWYRQDPGQGLRLIYYSQIVNDFQKGDIAEGYSVSREKKESFPLTVTSAQKNPTAFYLCASSIATGELFFGEGSRLTVL.

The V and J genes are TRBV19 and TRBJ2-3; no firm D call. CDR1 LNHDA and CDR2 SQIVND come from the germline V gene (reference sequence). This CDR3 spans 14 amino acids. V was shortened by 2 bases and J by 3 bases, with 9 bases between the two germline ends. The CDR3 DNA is TGTGCCAGTAGTATACTGGACGATACAGATACGCAGTATTTT. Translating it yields CASSILDDTDTQYF.

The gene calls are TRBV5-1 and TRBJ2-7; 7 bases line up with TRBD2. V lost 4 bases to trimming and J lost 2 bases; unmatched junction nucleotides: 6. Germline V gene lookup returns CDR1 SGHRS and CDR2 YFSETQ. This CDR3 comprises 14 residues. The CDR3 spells CASSEGLVAYEQYF. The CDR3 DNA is TGCGCCAGCAGCGAAGGACTAGTGGCCTACGAGCAGTACTTC.

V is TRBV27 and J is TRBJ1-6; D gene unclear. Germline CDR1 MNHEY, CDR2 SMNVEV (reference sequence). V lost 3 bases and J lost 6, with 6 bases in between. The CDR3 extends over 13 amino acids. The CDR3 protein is CASSLGRNSPLHF. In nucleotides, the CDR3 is TGTGCCAGCAGTTTGGGTCGTAATTCACCCCTCCACTTT.

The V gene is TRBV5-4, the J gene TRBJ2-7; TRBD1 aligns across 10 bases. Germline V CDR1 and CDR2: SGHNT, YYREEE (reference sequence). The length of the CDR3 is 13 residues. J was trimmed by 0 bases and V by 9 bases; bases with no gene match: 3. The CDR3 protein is CATRDRGSYEQYF. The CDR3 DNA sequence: TGTGCCACCAGGGACAGGGGCTCCTACGAGCAGTACTTC.

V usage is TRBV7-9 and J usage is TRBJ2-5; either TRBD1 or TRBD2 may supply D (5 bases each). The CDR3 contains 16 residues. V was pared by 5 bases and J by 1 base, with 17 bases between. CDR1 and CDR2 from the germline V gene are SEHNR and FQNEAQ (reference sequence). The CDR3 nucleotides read TGTGCCAGCAGCCGTAGACAAGGGGACCTCCAAGAGACCCAGTACTTC. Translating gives CASSRRQGDLQETQYF. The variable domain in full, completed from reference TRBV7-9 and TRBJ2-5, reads DTGVSQNPRHKITKRGQNVTFRCDPISEHNRLYWYRQTLGQGPEFLTYFQNEAQLEKSRLLSDRFSAERPKGSFSTLEIQRTEQGDSAMYLCASSRRQGDLQETQYFGPGTRLLVL.

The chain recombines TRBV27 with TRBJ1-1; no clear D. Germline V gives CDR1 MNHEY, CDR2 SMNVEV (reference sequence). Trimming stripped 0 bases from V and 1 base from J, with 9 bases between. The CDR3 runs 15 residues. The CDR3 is CASSLSRAGNTEAFF. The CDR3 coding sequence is TGTGCCAGCAGTTTATCGAGGGCGGGGAACACTGAAGCTTTCTTT.

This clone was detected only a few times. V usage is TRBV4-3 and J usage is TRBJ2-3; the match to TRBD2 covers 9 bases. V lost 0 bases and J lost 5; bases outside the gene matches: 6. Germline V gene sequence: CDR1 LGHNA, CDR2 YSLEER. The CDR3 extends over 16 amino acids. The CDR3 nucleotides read TGCGCCAGCAGCCAAGATTGGCGGGGGGGACGAGATACGCAGTATTTT. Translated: CASSQDWRGGRDTQYF.

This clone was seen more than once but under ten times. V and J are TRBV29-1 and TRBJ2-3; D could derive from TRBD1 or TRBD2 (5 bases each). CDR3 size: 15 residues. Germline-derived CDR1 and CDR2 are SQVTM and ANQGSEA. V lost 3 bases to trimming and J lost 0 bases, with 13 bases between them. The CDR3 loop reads CSVEQTDYSTDTQYF. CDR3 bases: TGCAGCGTTGAGCAGACAGACTATAGCACAGATACGCAGTATTTT.

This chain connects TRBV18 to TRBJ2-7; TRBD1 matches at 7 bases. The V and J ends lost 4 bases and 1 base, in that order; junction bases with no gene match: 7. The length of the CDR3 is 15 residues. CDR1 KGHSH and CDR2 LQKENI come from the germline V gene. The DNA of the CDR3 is TGTGCCAGCTCACTCCGGGACAGATTATCCTACGAGCAGTACTTC. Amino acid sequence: CASSLRDRLSYEQYF.

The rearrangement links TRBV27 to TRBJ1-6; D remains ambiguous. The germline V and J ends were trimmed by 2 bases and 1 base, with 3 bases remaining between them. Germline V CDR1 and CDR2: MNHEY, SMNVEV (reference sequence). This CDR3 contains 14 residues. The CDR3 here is CASSLGSYNSPLHF. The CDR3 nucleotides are TGTGCCAGCAGTTTAGGGTCCTATAATTCACCCCTCCACTTT.

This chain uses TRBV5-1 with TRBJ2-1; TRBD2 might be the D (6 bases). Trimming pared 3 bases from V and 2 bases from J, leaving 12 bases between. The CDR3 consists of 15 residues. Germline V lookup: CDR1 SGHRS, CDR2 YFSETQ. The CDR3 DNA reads TGCGCCAGCAGCTCCGGGACTCTAACCTACAATGAGCAGTTCTTC. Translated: CASSSGTLTYNEQFF. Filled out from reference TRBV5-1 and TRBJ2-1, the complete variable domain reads KAGVTQTPRYLIKTRGQQVTLSCSPISGHRSVSWYQQTPGQGLQFLFEYFSETQRNKGNFPGRFSGRQFSNSRSEMNVSTLELGDSALYLCASSSGTLTYNEQFFGPGTRLTVL.

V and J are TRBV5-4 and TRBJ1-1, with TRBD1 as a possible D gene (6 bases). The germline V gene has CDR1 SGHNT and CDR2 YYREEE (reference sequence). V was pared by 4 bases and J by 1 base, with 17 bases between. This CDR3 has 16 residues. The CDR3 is CASSQGGGLQNTEAFF. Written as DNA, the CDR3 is TGTGCCAGCAGCCAAGGCGGGGGGCTCCAGAACACTGAAGCTTTCTTT.